This record covers a single T cell receptor (beta chain). The record originates from a study of blood T cell repertoires in COVID-19. The germline CDR1 and CDR2 sequences are SGHVS and FNYEAQ. This CDR3 comprises 15 residues. V lost 4 bases, J lost 6 bases, and 16 bases lay in between. As handled by the study authors: Amplification from reference gene primers served as the basis for estimated nucleated cell counts. Measured with immunoSEQ multiplex PCR; TCRdb has only the in-frame clones, and not every one. From that table come the V and J calls and clone size; the DNA was used to work out D and trimming. The repertoire includes about 160,000 clones, roughly 90% of them detected once, and nearly 5% sits in the top ten.

The TCR originated in a man between 25 and 39 years old with COVID-19, enrolled during active disease. V gene TRBV7-6 combines with J gene TRBJ1-5; D may be TRBD1 (6 bases). Sequencing was done on a sample of peripheral blood. The chain's CDR3 is CASSSNQGIGQPQHF. The CDR3 DNA reads as TGTGCCAGCAGCTCGAATCAGGGGATAGGTCAGCCCCAGCATTTT. Complete variable domain (other parts from reference TRBV7-6 and TRBJ1-5): GAGVSQSPRYKVTKRGQDVALRCDPISGHVSLYWYRQALGQGPEFLTYFNYEAQQDKSGLPNDRFSAERPEGSISTLTIQRTEQRDSAMYRCASSSNQGIGQPQHFGDGTRLSIL.